This T cell receptor (beta chain) was sequenced during a study of vaccination effects on CD4 cells after COVID-19. Findings and caveats of the study: Marked clonal contraction was seen in infection- and vaccine-induced clones late after vaccination.

Generated by immunoSEQ multiplex PCR, the TCRdb table keeps only in-frame clones and is missing some. The sample lists some 20,000 clones, approximately 70% occurring once. Note on this clone: Its specificity is not known.

Viral peptide pools were used in the ViraFEST assay to expand antigen-specific CD4+ T cells, and sequencing came afterward. Isolation of CD4+ T cells took place after approximately ten days of culture. Having tested negative for nucleocapsid antibodies, the vaccine recipients showed no prior SARS-CoV-2 infection. CDR1 SGHRS and CDR2 YFSETQ come from the germline V gene. The CDR3 totals 15 residues. The J segment lost 3 bases and the V segment lost 2 bases, leaving 5 bases of the junction unmatched. V is TRBV5-1 and J is TRBJ2-1; the match to TRBD2 covers 7 bases. This sequence was found in a human donor who received a COVID-19 vaccine. This material consisted of CD4+ T cells from PBMCs cultured with HCoV-NL63 spike peptides, taken before COVID-19 vaccination. The chain's CDR3 is CASSFGLDGYNEQFF. The CDR3 region has the DNA TGCGCCAGCAGCTTCGGACTAGACGGCTACAATGAGCAGTTCTTC.